These 32 T cell receptor beta chains came from one sample sequenced in a study of CD8 T cells in ankylosing spondylitis. Via MiXCR, TCRdb re-called the 5' RACE reads, giving one row per CDR3 protein. Altogether around 320,000 distinct CDR3 sequences are present, 20% to 25% being singletons, with the ten largest covering 3% to 4%. Input material: blood, either unsorted or a sorted T cell fraction (not recorded which). Source of these receptors: a female donor with ankylosing spondylitis or in good health (not recorded which).

This clonotype was observed a few times. This chain links TRBV7-3 with TRBJ2-1; either TRBD1 or TRBD2 may fit D (5 bases each). Trimming cost V 1 base and J 3 bases, with 16 bases left between them. The CDR3 contains 17 residues. Germline values: CDR1 SGHTA, CDR2 FQGTGA. CDR3 residues: CASSLKGTPGSYNEQFF. The CDR3 DNA reads as TGTGCCAGCAGCTTAAAAGGGACCCCGGGGAGCTACAATGAGCAGTTCTTC.

This sequence joins TRBV6-5 and TRBJ1-1, with TRBD1 matching over 8 bases. V shed 0 bases and J 1 base; nucleotides not matched to a gene: 7. The CDR3 has 17 residues. Germline CDR1 reads MNHEY; CDR2 reads SVGAGI. CDR3 amino acids: CASSYSPRTGQNTEAFF. The DNA for the CDR3 is TGTGCCAGCAGTTACTCCCCTCGGACAGGGCAGAACACTGAAGCTTTCTTT.

This clonotype was counted a few times. The gene calls are TRBV24-1 and TRBJ1-5; D gene unclear. From germline, CDR1 is KGHDR and CDR2 SFDVKD. This CDR3 is built from 14 residues. V lost 4 bases and J 5 bases, leaving 11 bases between the germline ends. The CDR3: CATSDTDGYQPQHF. CDR3 nucleotide sequence: TGTGCCACCAGTGACACGGACGGCTATCAGCCCCAGCATTTT.

This clonotype was seen a few times. The V call is TRBV29-1, the J call TRBJ2-2, with 8 bases that match TRBD1. Germline CDR1 reads SQVTM; CDR2 reads ANQGSEA. This CDR3 is 13 amino acids long. V shed 8 bases and J 3 bases; nucleotides not matched to a gene: 5. The CDR3 protein is CSSQGADTGELFF. In nucleotides, the CDR3 is TGCAGCTCCCAGGGGGCCGACACCGGGGAGCTGTTTTTT.

A few counts support this clonotype. The V gene is TRBV7-6, the J gene TRBJ2-3; D is unresolved. This CDR3 has 14 amino acids. Germline loops: CDR1 SGHVS, CDR2 FNYEAQ. V was shortened by 5 bases and J by 0 bases, with 9 bases between the two germline ends. The CDR3 loop reads CASSRATSTDTQYF. The DNA of the CDR3 is TGTGCCAGCAGCCGAGCGACCAGCACAGATACGCAGTATTTT.

CDR3 protein: CASSFQGDEQYF. In DNA form, the CDR3 reads TGTGCCAGCAGTTTTCAGGGCGACGAGCAGTACTTC. The chain uses TRBV6-6 and TRBJ2-7, with a weak D call TRBD1 (5 bases). V was shortened by 4 bases and J by 5 bases, with 9 bases between the two germline ends. CDR1 is MNHNY, CDR2 SVGAGI, per germline (reference sequence). The CDR3 is made up of 12 amino acids.

As concerns this clonotype: Here the CDR3 omits its conserved ending phenylalanine or tryptophan, so a read error is the likely source. The chain employs TRBV20-1 and TRBJ2-2; possibly TRBD2 for D (5 bases). Germline V lookup: CDR1 DFQATT, CDR2 SNEGSKA (reference sequence). Trimming removed 6 bases at V and 4 bases at J, with 18 bases between. The CDR3 consists of 15 residues. The CDR3 DNA reads as TGCAGTGCCACAATATTCGGAGGATCCACCGGGGAGCTGTTTTCT. This sequence encodes CSATIFGGSTGELFS.

The genes are TRBV7-3 and TRBJ2-3; perhaps TRBD1 as D (6 bases). V lost 8 bases and J 2 bases, leaving 11 bases between the germline ends. The CDR3 extends over 13 amino acids. CDR1 is SGHTA, CDR2 FQGTGA, per germline. The CDR3 bases are TGTGCCAGCCGTCAGGGGATCACAGATACGCAGTATTTT. Translation: CASRQGITDTQYF.

This clonotype was picked up many times. This chain links TRBV6-1 with TRBJ1-1, with D tentatively TRBD1 (5 bases). This CDR3 region has 15 residues. With 10 bases removed from V and 4 bases from J, the gap between germline ends came to 22 bases. From germline, CDR1 is MNHNS and CDR2 SASEGT. The CDR3 spells CATIRDRVWGTEAFF. The DNA of the CDR3 is TGTGCCACCATCAGGGATCGGGTCTGGGGCACTGAAGCTTTCTTT.

This rearrangement joins TRBV25-1 to TRBJ2-5, with TRBD1 as a possible D gene (7 bases). Trimming pared 2 bases from V and 5 bases from J, leaving 18 bases between. Germline CDR1 MGHDK, CDR2 SYGVNS. The CDR3 is made up of 16 amino acids. The chain's CDR3 is CASSEVHIRGDETQYF. The CDR3 DNA follows: TGTGCCAGCAGTGAAGTTCATATCAGGGGGGACGAGACCCAGTACTTC.

The CDR3 loop is CASSPDGTPSSYEQYF. CDR3 nucleotides: TGTGCCAGCAGCCCGGACGGTACGCCAAGCTCCTACGAGCAGTACTTC. The chain employs TRBV7-2 and TRBJ2-7, with unresolved D. CDR1 and CDR2 (germline): SGHTA, FQGNSA. V lost 5 bases and J 0 bases, leaving 17 bases between the germline ends. The CDR3 is made up of 16 amino acids.

J is TRBJ2-4 and V is TRBV4-3; no reliable D call. Germline lookup yields CDR1 LGHNA and CDR2 YSLEER. The CDR3 consists of 14 residues. V was shortened by 4 bases and J by 1 base, with 8 bases between the two germline ends. Here the CDR3 reads CASSPAMAKNIQYF. CDR3 bases: TGCGCCAGCAGCCCAGCGATGGCCAAAAACATTCAGTACTTC.

The chain couples TRBV15 to TRBJ1-4, with D hard to call. Trimming left V 3 bases short and J 10 bases short, with 6 bases between. The CDR3 totals 11 residues. CDR1 is LNHNV and CDR2 is YYDKDF in the germline V gene (reference sequence). The CDR3 DNA reads TGTGCCACCAGCAGCAACCGAAAACTGTTTTTT. Protein product: CATSSNRKLFF.

This clonotype was seen once. The chain joins TRBV7-2 to TRBJ2-5, with 8 bases matching TRBD2. CDR1 is SGHTA and CDR2 is FQGNSA in the germline V gene. The CDR3 spans 16 residues. Trimming took 5 bases from V and 4 from J; bases not matched to a gene: 12. CDR3: CASSRDIAGLGETQYF. The DNA for the CDR3 is TGTGCCAGCAGCCGCGACATAGCGGGACTGGGAGAGACCCAGTACTTC.

The gene calls are TRBV12-3 or TRBV12-4 and TRBJ2-3; 11 positions agree with TRBD2. Germline trimming cut 4 bases from V and 3 bases from J; bases unmatched to any gene: 6. CDR3 length: 16 amino acids. The CDR3 region has the DNA TGTGCCAGCAGTTCACTAGCGGGAGCGTCGACAGATACGCAGTATTTT. The encoded protein is CASSSLAGASTDTQYF.

This chain links TRBV12-3 or TRBV12-4 with TRBJ1-1; D uncertain. V was trimmed by 3 bases and J by 8 bases, leaving 13 bases between them. The CDR3 length is 13 residues. CDR3 sequence (DNA): TGTGCCAGCAGTTTCCTCCCGGAGGGAGAAGCTTTCTTT. Its protein is CASSFLPEGEAFF.

The chain is built from TRBV7-8 and TRBJ1-1, with D uncertain. Germline V gene lookup returns CDR1 SGHVS and CDR2 FQNEAQ. Trimming cost V 4 bases and J 4 bases, with 13 bases left between them. This CDR3 has 14 residues. The CDR3 nucleotides are TGTGCCAGCAGCTCAGACCGGAGAGGCACTGAAGCTTTCTTT. It translates to CASSSDRRGTEAFF.

The chain recombines TRBV3-1 with TRBJ2-7, with D tentatively TRBD1 or TRBD2 (5 bases each). CDR1 is LGHDT, CDR2 YNNKEL, per germline (reference sequence). Trimming pared 4 bases from V and 0 bases from J, leaving 10 bases between. The CDR3 extends over 14 amino acids. Here the CDR3 DNA reads TGTGCCAGCAGCCGTAAGGGGAGCTCCTACGAGCAGTACTTC. It is translated as CASSRKGSSYEQYF.

This clonotype was picked up many times. This rearrangement joins TRBV12-5 to TRBJ2-1; 7 bases align to TRBD2. Germline V gives CDR1 LGHNT, CDR2 FRNRAP. V shed 5 bases, J shed 0 bases, and the junction held 7 bases outside the gene matches. The CDR3 consists of 16 residues. CDR3 bases: TGTGCTAGTGGTCTCACGGGGGGAGGCTCCTACAATGAGCAGTTCTTC. This encodes CASGLTGGGSYNEQFF.

The chain links TRBV20-1 to TRBJ2-2; 9 bases map to TRBD1. The germline V gene has CDR1 DFQATT and CDR2 SNEGSKA (reference sequence). The CDR3 is made up of 16 amino acids. Losses at the gene ends were 1 base for V and 1 base for J; bases not matched to a gene: 4. The CDR3 reads CSARAAGQGNTGELFF. DNA of the CDR3: TGCAGTGCTAGAGCTGCGGGACAGGGGAACACCGGGGAGCTGTTTTTT.

The V call is TRBV19, the J call TRBJ2-7; no definite D call. V was shortened by 3 bases and J by 3 bases, with 15 bases between the two germline ends. This CDR3 comprises 15 residues. Per the germline V gene, CDR1 is LNHDA and CDR2 is SQIVND (reference sequence). The CDR3 bases are TGTGCCAGTAGTATCTTAGCCGGGTCCCTCTACGAGCAGTACTTC. This codes for CASSILAGSLYEQYF. Full variable domain (remainder filled in from reference TRBV19 and TRBJ2-7): DGGITQSPKYLFRKEGQNVTLSCEQNLNHDAMYWYRQDPGQGLRLIYYSQIVNDFQKGDIAEGYSVSREKKESFPLTVTSAQKNPTAFYLCASSILAGSLYEQYFGPGTRLTVT.

On this clonotype itself: One junction end disagrees with the germline gene, perhaps due to a read error. The genes are TRBV7-2 and TRBJ2-5; TRBD2 matches 9 bases. CDR3 length: 15 amino acids. Germline lookup yields CDR1 SGHTA and CDR2 FQGNSA. CDR3 nucleotide sequence: TGTGCCACCAGCTTATTTAGCGGGAGAGTAGAGACCCAGTACTTC. It translates to CATSLFSGRVETQYF.

The chain combines TRBV4-2 with TRBJ2-7; 9 bases are a match to TRBD1. The CDR3 is 18 amino acids. J was trimmed by 1 base and V by 4 bases; bases with no gene match: 14. The germline gives CDR1 LGHNA, CDR2 YNFKEQ. This CDR3 is CASSRGYLGTGNSYEQYF. CDR3 bases: TGTGCCAGCAGCCGGGGATACCTCGGGACAGGGAATTCCTACGAGCAGTACTTC.

This clonotype has more than one count but fewer than ten. The chain joins TRBV4-2 to TRBJ1-2, with D uncertain. Deletions cut 0 bases from V and 4 bases from J, with 9 bases between. The CDR3 runs to 14 residues. Germline-derived CDR1 and CDR2 are LGHNA and YNFKEQ. This chain's CDR3 is CASSQDRQPYGYTF. The CDR3 DNA sequence: TGTGCCAGCAGCCAAGATAGGCAGCCCTATGGCTACACCTTC.

The V call is TRBV7-9, the J call TRBJ2-6; 10 positions match TRBD2. CDR1 and CDR2 from the germline V gene are SEHNR and FQNEAQ (reference sequence). Trimming removed 4 bases from V and 0 bases from J; junction bases left unmatched: 3. This CDR3 comprises 17 residues. The DNA of the CDR3 is TGTGCCAGCAGCTCCCGACTAGCGGGCTCTGGGGCCAACGTCCTGACTTTC. It yields the protein CASSSRLAGSGANVLTF.

The CDR3 is CSAQGTSYTF. The DNA of the CDR3 is TGCAGCGCCCAGGGGACTTCCTACACCTTC. This chain joins TRBV29-1 and TRBJ1-2, with a possible D match to TRBD1 (6 bases). Trimming removed 7 bases from V and 10 bases from J, with 13 bases in between. The CDR3 contains 10 residues. Germline lookup yields CDR1 SQVTM and CDR2 ANQGSEA.

The chain recombines TRBV20-1 with TRBJ2-5, with 7 bases lining up with TRBD2. CDR3 length: 17 amino acids. The germline gives CDR1 DFQATT, CDR2 SNEGSKA (reference sequence). Germline trimming cut 6 bases from V and 5 bases from J; bases unmatched to any gene: 21. CDR3 amino acids: CSAPLVREGRLWETQYF. CDR3 coding DNA: TGCAGTGCCCCCTTGGTTAGGGAGGGCCGTTTGTGGGAGACCCAGTACTTC.

The V gene is TRBV20-1, the J gene TRBJ2-3; D is possibly TRBD1 or TRBD2 (5 bases each). This CDR3 is 17 amino acids long. Deletions cut 0 bases from V and 3 bases from J, with 19 bases between. Germline V lookup: CDR1 DFQATT, CDR2 SNEGSKA (reference sequence). CDR3 amino acids: CSAREISAGRITDTQYF. CDR3 sequence (DNA): TGCAGTGCTAGAGAGATTAGTGCAGGGAGAATAACAGATACGCAGTATTTT.

The V call is TRBV5-1, the J call TRBJ2-1; weak D call: TRBD2 (5 bases). Deletions cut 4 bases from V and 5 bases from J, with 10 bases between. The CDR3 is made up of 13 amino acids. Germline V gene lookup returns CDR1 SGHRS and CDR2 YFSETQ. The CDR3 is CASSPSGDNEQFF. CDR3 sequence (DNA): TGCGCCAGCAGCCCGAGCGGAGACAATGAGCAGTTCTTC.

This chain joins TRBV20-1 and TRBJ2-7; the D gene is possibly TRBD2 (6 bases). CDR1 is DFQATT and CDR2 is SNEGSKA in the germline V gene (reference sequence). This CDR3 has 13 amino acids. Trimming removed 6 bases from V and 2 bases from J, with 14 bases in between. CDR3 in amino acids: CSAERAGTYEQYF. For the CDR3, the DNA is TGCAGTGCAGAGAGGGCGGGAACCTACGAGCAGTACTTC.

This chain uses TRBV19 with TRBJ2-1; 10 bases fit TRBD2. V lost 7 bases and J lost 7; bases outside the gene matches: 10. From germline, CDR1 is LNHDA and CDR2 SQIVND (reference sequence). This CDR3 has 15 amino acids. The CDR3 protein is CASTRAGGPGNEQFF. In DNA, the CDR3 is TGTGCCAGTACCAGAGCGGGAGGGCCCGGGAATGAGCAGTTCTTC.

This chain connects TRBV5-5 to TRBJ2-7; the D gene is possibly TRBD2 (5 bases). The CDR3 extends over 17 amino acids. Deletions cut 0 bases from V and 3 bases from J, with 19 bases between. Germline CDR1 SGHKS, CDR2 YYEKEE (reference sequence). The CDR3 bases are TGTGCCAGCAGCTTGGTGCTGGCTAATCGGGGAAGCTACGAGCAGTACTTC. It translates to CASSLVLANRGSYEQYF.